A selection of T cell receptor beta chains follows, all from one sample in a study of shared clonotypes between healthy human individuals. Assay: immunoSEQ multiplex PCR; the TCRdb copy retains only in-frame clones and omits some. The data hold 640,000 or so clones, with roughly 70% observed a single time. Sequenced sample: memory CD4+ T cells sorted from blood. All receptors derive from a woman in her 30s in good health. Each CDR3 is given with its conserved first and last residue. Fields, in order: J gene, D gene, CDR3 length, V gene, clone size, CDR3 DNA, CDR3 protein. The D gene is left open where the match is weak. Only some rows state a clone size, as once, few, many or a class for expanded clones.

J: TRBJ2-1
D: TRBD2
length: 19
V: TRBV15
size: -
DNA: TGTGCCACCAGCAGAGATGAGGGACTAGCGGGAGGGCCGATCAATGAGCAGTTCTTC
CDR3: CATSRDEGLAGGPINEQFF

J: TRBJ2-7
D: -
length: 13
V: TRBV28
size: -
DNA: TGTGCCAGCACCCAGAGCGGACACTACGAGCAGTACTTC
CDR3: CASTQSGHYEQYF

J: TRBJ2-7
D: -
length: 13
V: TRBV28
size: -
DNA: TGTGCCAGCAGTTTGGTTCAGGGTGACGAGCAGTACTTC
CDR3: CASSLVQGDEQYF

J: TRBJ2-7
D: TRBD1
length: 16
V: TRBV2
size: -
DNA: TGTGCCAGCAGTGCCTACCCGACAGGGCCGTCCTACGAGCAGTACTTC
CDR3: CASSAYPTGPSYEQYF

J: TRBJ1-2
D: -
length: 13
V: TRBV19
size: -
DNA: TGTGCCAGTAGTAAAGGCCAGGGATACGGCTACACCTTC
CDR3: CASSKGQGYGYTF

J: TRBJ2-1
D: TRBD2
length: 15
V: TRBV5-1
size: -
DNA: TGCGCCAGCAGCTTAGCGGGAGTATTAGGGGATGAGCAGTTCTTC
CDR3: CASSLAGVLGDEQFF

J: TRBJ1-3
D: -
length: 14
V: TRBV7-9
size: -
DNA: TGTGCCAGCAGCTTTGGGGTGGCTGGAAACACCATATATTTT
CDR3: CASSFGVAGNTIYF

J: TRBJ1-3
D: -
length: 11
V: TRBV9
size: few
DNA: TGTGCCAGCAGTAGTGGAAACACCATATATTTT
CDR3: CASSSGNTIYF

J: TRBJ2-1
D: -
length: 14
V: TRBV28
size: -
DNA: TGTGCCAGCAAGTCTTTATATTTAGACAATGAGCAGTTCTTC
CDR3: CASKSLYLDNEQFF

J: TRBJ2-1
D: -
length: 16
V: TRBV4-1
size: -
DNA: TGCGCCAGCAGCCAAGTTAATAGCGGTGGGGGAAATGAGCAGTTCTTC
CDR3: CASSQVNSGGGNEQFF

J: TRBJ2-7
D: -
length: 14
V: TRBV2
size: -
DNA: TGTGCCAGCAGAGGTTTTACCGGGACGGAAGAGCAGTACTTC
CDR3: CASRGFTGTEEQYF

J: TRBJ2-1
D: -
length: 15
V: TRBV5-1
size: -
DNA: TGCGCCAGCAGCTTGAGCAGCGGAAGCTACAATGAGCAGTTCTTC
CDR3: CASSLSSGSYNEQFF

J: TRBJ1-5
D: -
length: 14
V: TRBV30
size: once
DNA: TGTGCCTGGAGCGGGGACTCCCGGAATCAGCCCCAGCATTTT
CDR3: CAWSGDSRNQPQHF

J: TRBJ1-1
D: -
length: 12
V: TRBV30
size: -
DNA: TGTGCCTGGAGTCGACAGAACACTGAAGCTTTCTTT
CDR3: CAWSRQNTEAFF

J: TRBJ2-7
D: TRBD2
length: 15
V: TRBV18
size: -
DNA: TGTGCCAGCTCACCACAACTAGCGAGCTCCTACGAGCAGTACTTC
CDR3: CASSPQLASSYEQYF

J: TRBJ2-1
D: TRBD2
length: 13
V: TRBV2
size: many
DNA: TGTGCCAGCACTAGCGGGATATACAATGAGCAGTTCTTC
CDR3: CASTSGIYNEQFF

J: TRBJ1-3
D: -
length: 16
V: TRBV19
size: -
DNA: TGTGCCAGTAGTACCACCGGGGGGGGACCTGGAAACACCATATATTTT
CDR3: CASSTTGGGPGNTIYF

J: TRBJ2-5
D: TRBD2
length: 16
V: TRBV7-2
size: -
DNA: TGTGCCAGCAGCTTTAATAGCGGGGGGAACCAAGAGACCCAGTACTTC
CDR3: CASSFNSGGNQETQYF

J: TRBJ1-1
D: -
length: 16
V: TRBV6-6
size: few
DNA: TGTGCCAGCAGCCGACCCAACAGGGCCGTGAACACTGAAGCTTTCTTT
CDR3: CASSRPNRAVNTEAFF

J: TRBJ1-4
D: -
length: 14
V: TRBV28
size: few
DNA: TGTGCCAGCAGTCGAGCCCTCGGAAGGGAAAAACTGTTTTTT
CDR3: CASSRALGREKLFF

J: TRBJ2-7
D: -
length: 12
V: TRBV11-2
size: -
DNA: TGTGCCAGCCTTGGGGCCGGCGTAGAGCAGTACTTC
CDR3: CASLGAGVEQYF

J: TRBJ1-2
D: -
length: 14
V: TRBV28
size: few
DNA: TGTGCCAGCAGTTTAAGGGGCTGGAACTATGGCTACACCTTC
CDR3: CASSLRGWNYGYTF

J: TRBJ2-5
D: TRBD1
length: 17
V: TRBV4-2
size: -
DNA: TGTGCCAGCAGCCAAGAATTCGTTGGGACAGGGAAAGAGACCCAGTACTTC
CDR3: CASSQEFVGTGKETQYF

J: TRBJ2-7
D: TRBD2
length: 13
V: TRBV2
size: few
DNA: TGTGCCAGCAGGCGGGAGATCTCCTACGAGCAGTACTTC
CDR3: CASRREISYEQYF

J: TRBJ2-4
D: TRBD2
length: 17
V: TRBV28
size: -
DNA: TGTGCCAGCAGCCGACTAGCCTCCCCAACAGCCAAAAACATTCAGTACTTC
CDR3: CASSRLASPTAKNIQYF

J: TRBJ1-4
D: -
length: 15
V: TRBV2
size: few
DNA: TGTGCCAGCAGCTGGTGGGATGCAACTAATGAAAAACTGTTTTTT
CDR3: CASSWWDATNEKLFF

J: TRBJ2-1
D: TRBD2
length: 15
V: TRBV29-1
size: -
DNA: TGCAGCGTTGAAAAGGCTAGCGGGGCCTACAATGAGCAGTTCTTC
CDR3: CSVEKASGAYNEQFF

J: TRBJ2-7
D: TRBD2
length: 13
V: TRBV5-1
size: -
DNA: TGCGCCAGCAGCATCCGAAGGGAGGGCGAGCAGTACTTC
CDR3: CASSIRREGEQYF

J: TRBJ2-3
D: -
length: 14
V: TRBV18
size: -
DNA: TGTGCCAGCTCCGGGACTTCTAAGACAGATACGCAGTATTTT
CDR3: CASSGTSKTDTQYF

J: TRBJ2-3
D: -
length: 11
V: TRBV7-3
size: -
DNA: TGTGCCAGCAGCTTAGTCGATACGCAGTATTTT
CDR3: CASSLVDTQYF

J: TRBJ1-4
D: -
length: 19
V: TRBV2
size: few
DNA: TGTGCCAGCACCCCTCAGCCGGACGGCGTACTTACAACTAATGAAAAACTGTTTTTT
CDR3: CASTPQPDGVLTTNEKLFF

J: TRBJ2-5
D: TRBD2
length: 15
V: TRBV28
size: -
DNA: TGTGCCAGCAGTGTGGGACTAGCGGGAGCGAAATCCCAGTACTTC
CDR3: CASSVGLAGAKSQYF

J: TRBJ2-5
D: TRBD1
length: 14
V: TRBV28
size: -
DNA: TGTGCCAGCAGTCCTTGGACAGGAAAGGAGACCCAGTACTTC
CDR3: CASSPWTGKETQYF

J: TRBJ2-7
D: TRBD1
length: 15
V: TRBV7-3
size: few
DNA: TGTGCCAGCAGCCCGGGACAGGGGGTTTCCTACGAGCAGTACTTC
CDR3: CASSPGQGVSYEQYF

J: TRBJ2-1
D: TRBD1
length: 15
V: TRBV5-1
size: many
DNA: TGCGCCAGCAGCCACGGGACAGGACAATACAATGAGCAGTTCTTC
CDR3: CASSHGTGQYNEQFF

J: TRBJ2-4
D: -
length: 17
V: TRBV4-1
size: -
DNA: TGCGCCAGCAGCCAGTGGGCCCGAGAGGGATCCAAAAACATTCAGTACTTC
CDR3: CASSQWAREGSKNIQYF

J: TRBJ1-1
D: -
length: 12
V: TRBV2
size: -
DNA: TGTGCCAGCAGAAGACAACGGGCTGAAGCTTTCTTT
CDR3: CASRRQRAEAFF

J: TRBJ2-1
D: TRBD2
length: 16
V: TRBV19
size: -
DNA: TGTGCCAGTAGTGGGCTCAGTGCGGCGGGAGGGAGTGAGCAGTTCTTC
CDR3: CASSGLSAAGGSEQFF

J: TRBJ1-5
D: -
length: 13
V: TRBV25-1
size: -
DNA: TGTGCCAGCAGTGCGTCGGGGGCACAGCCCCAGCATTTT
CDR3: CASSASGAQPQHF

J: TRBJ2-7
D: -
length: 12
V: TRBV11-2
size: once
DNA: TGTGCCAGCAGTATCCTTGGGAGGGAGCAGTACTTC
CDR3: CASSILGREQYF

J: TRBJ2-1
D: -
length: 16
V: TRBV6-1
size: -
DNA: TGTGCCAGCAGTGAAGGGGTGGCGTTTATGTTCAATGAGCAGTTCTTC
CDR3: CASSEGVAFMFNEQFF

J: TRBJ1-4
D: -
length: 14
V: TRBV5-4
size: -
DNA: TGTGCCAGCAGCTCGGACAAAGTCTGGGAAAAACTGTTTTTT
CDR3: CASSSDKVWEKLFF

J: TRBJ2-2
D: TRBD1
length: 13
V: TRBV28
size: -
DNA: TGTGCCAGCGACAGGGCGAACACCGGGGAGCTGTTTTTT
CDR3: CASDRANTGELFF

J: TRBJ2-1
D: -
length: 14
V: TRBV11-2
size: -
DNA: TGTGCCAGCAGCCCCTTGGGGAGTGCTAGTGAGCAGTTCTTC
CDR3: CASSPLGSASEQFF

J: TRBJ2-3
D: -
length: 15
V: TRBV7-9
size: -
DNA: TGTGCCAGCAGCTTAGCAGCGATTAGCACAGATACGCAGTATTTT
CDR3: CASSLAAISTDTQYF

J: TRBJ1-5
D: TRBD1
length: 14
V: TRBV28
size: -
DNA: TGTGCCAGCAGCTCGGGACAGGGTAATCAGCCCCAGCATTTT
CDR3: CASSSGQGNQPQHF

J: TRBJ2-1
D: TRBD2
length: 14
V: TRBV29-1
size: -
DNA: TGCAGCGTTACACTAGCGGGAATCTACAATGAGCAGTTCTTC
CDR3: CSVTLAGIYNEQFF

J: TRBJ1-4
D: TRBD1
length: 13
V: TRBV28
size: -
DNA: TGTGCCAGCAAGGGACAGACAGGAGAAAAACTGTTTTTT
CDR3: CASKGQTGEKLFF

J: TRBJ2-7
D: -
length: 14
V: TRBV7-2
size: -
DNA: TGTGCCAGCAGACTAAAGGGGAGATCCTACGAGCAGTACTTC
CDR3: CASRLKGRSYEQYF

J: TRBJ2-7
D: -
length: 11
V: TRBV20-1
size: -
DNA: TGCAGTGGCTGGGGATCCCTCGAGCAGTACTTC
CDR3: CSGWGSLEQYF

J: TRBJ2-1
D: TRBD2
length: 15
V: TRBV7-9
size: -
DNA: TGTGCCAGCAGCCGCGGTAGCGGGAGAACCAATGAGCAGTTCTTC
CDR3: CASSRGSGRTNEQFF

J: TRBJ1-2
D: -
length: 13
V: TRBV5-1
size: few
DNA: TGCGCCAGCAGCTTGGACCAGCAGCTTGGCTACACCTTC
CDR3: CASSLDQQLGYTF

J: TRBJ2-6
D: -
length: 20
V: TRBV15
size: -
DNA: TGTGCCACCAGCAGCGAGCCCCCAAGGGGGGCCTTCTCTGGGGCCAACGTCCTGACTTTC
CDR3: CATSSEPPRGAFSGANVLTF

J: TRBJ1-3
D: -
length: 14
V: TRBV15
size: -
DNA: TGTGCCACCAGCAGTGACAGATCGGGAAACACCATATATTTT
CDR3: CATSSDRSGNTIYF